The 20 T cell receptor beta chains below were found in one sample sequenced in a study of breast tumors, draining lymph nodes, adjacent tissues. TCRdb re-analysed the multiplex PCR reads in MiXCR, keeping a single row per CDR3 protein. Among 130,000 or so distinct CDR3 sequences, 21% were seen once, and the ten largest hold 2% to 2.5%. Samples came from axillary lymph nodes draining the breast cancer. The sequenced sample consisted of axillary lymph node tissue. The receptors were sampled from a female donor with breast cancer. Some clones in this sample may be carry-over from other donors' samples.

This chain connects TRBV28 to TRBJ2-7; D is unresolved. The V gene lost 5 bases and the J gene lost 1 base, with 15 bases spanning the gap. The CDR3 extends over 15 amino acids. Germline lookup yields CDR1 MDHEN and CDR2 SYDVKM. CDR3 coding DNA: TGTGCCAGCAGTCCCCACTTCGGCCAGTCCTACGAGCAGTACTTC. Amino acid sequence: CASSPHFGQSYEQYF.

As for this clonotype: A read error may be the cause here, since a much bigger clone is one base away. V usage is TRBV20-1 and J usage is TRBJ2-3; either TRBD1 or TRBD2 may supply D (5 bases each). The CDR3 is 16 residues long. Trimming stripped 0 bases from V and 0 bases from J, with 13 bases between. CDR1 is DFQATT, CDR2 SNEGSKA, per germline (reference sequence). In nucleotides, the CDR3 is TGCAGTGCTAGAGATCGGGGCAGTGCTAGCACAGATACGCAGTATTTT. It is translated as CSARDRGSASTDTQYF.

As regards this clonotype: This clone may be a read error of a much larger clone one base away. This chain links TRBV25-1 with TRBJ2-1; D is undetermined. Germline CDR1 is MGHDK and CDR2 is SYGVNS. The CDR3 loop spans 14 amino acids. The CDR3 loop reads CAGSEPGQASEQFF. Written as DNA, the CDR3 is TGTGCCGGCAGTGAACCGGGTCAGGCATCCGAGCAGTTCTTC.

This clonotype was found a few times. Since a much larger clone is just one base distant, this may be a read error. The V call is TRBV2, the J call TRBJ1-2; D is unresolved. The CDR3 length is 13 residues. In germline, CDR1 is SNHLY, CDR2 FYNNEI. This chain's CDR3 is CASTEGGGYGYAF. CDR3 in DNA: TGTGCCAGCACAGAGGGTGGCGGCTATGGCTACGCCTTC.

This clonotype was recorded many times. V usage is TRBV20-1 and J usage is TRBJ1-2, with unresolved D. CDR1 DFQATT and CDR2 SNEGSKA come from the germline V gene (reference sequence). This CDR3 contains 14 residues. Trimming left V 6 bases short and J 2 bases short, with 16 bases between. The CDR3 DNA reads TGCAGTGCCCCCGCCGGTCCAAAGAACTATGGCTACACCTTC. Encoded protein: CSAPAGPKNYGYTF.

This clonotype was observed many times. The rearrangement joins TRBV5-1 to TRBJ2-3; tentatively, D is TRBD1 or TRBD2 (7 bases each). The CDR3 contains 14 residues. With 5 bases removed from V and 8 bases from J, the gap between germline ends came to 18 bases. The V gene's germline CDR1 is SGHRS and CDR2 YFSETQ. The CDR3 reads CASRPSREGATQYF. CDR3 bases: TGCGCCAGCAGACCCTCCAGGGAGGGGGCTACGCAGTATTTT.

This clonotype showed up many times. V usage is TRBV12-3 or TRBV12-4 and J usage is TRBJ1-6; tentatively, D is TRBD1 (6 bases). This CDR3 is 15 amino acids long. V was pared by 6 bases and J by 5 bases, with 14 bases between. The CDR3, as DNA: TGTGCCAGCAGCCGAGGGGGGACCCATAATTCACCCCTCCACTTT. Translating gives CASSRGGTHNSPLHF.

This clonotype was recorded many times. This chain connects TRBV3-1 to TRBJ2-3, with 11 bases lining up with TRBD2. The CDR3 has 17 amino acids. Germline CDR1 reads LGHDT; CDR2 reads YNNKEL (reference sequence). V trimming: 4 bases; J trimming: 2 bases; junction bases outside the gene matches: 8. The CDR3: CASSPRTSGHHTDTQYF. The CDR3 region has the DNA TGTGCCAGCAGCCCCCGGACTAGCGGGCACCACACAGATACGCAGTATTTT.

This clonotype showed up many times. Here the CDR3 DNA reads TGCAGTGCGTCCGGGACAGGGGCGGCGTTAAGCAATCAGCCCCAGCATTTT. It yields the protein CSASGTGAALSNQPQHF. The rearrangement joins TRBV20-1 to TRBJ1-5, with TRBD1 identical over 10 bases. The CDR3 runs to 17 residues. The germline V gene has CDR1 DFQATT and CDR2 SNEGSKA (reference sequence). The trim removed 6 bases at V and 1 base at J, leaving 12 bases unmatched.

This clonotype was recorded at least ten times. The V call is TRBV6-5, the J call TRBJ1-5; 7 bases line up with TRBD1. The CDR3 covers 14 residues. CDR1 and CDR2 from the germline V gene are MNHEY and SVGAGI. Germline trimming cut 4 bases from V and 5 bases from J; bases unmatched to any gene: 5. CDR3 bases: TGTGCCAGCAGTTTAAGGACAGGACATCAGCCCCAGCATTTT. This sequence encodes CASSLRTGHQPQHF.

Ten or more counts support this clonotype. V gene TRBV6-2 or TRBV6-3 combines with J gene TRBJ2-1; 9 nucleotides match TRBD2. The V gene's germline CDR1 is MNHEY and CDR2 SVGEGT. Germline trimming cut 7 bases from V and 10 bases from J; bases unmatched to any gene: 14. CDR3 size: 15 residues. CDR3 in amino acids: CASTHAGLAKGEQFF. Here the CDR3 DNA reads TGTGCCAGCACGCATGCGGGACTAGCTAAAGGGGAGCAGTTCTTC.

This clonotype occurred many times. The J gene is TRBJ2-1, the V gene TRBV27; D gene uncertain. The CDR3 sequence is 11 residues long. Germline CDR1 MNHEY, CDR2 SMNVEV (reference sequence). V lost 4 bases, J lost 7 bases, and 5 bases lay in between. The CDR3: CASSYGNEQFF. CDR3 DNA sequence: TGTGCCAGCAGTTACGGAAATGAGCAGTTCTTC.

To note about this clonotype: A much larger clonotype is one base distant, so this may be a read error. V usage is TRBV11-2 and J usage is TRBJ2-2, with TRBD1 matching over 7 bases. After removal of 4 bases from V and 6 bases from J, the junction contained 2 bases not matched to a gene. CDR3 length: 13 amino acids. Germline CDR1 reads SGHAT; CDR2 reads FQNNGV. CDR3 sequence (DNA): TGTGCCAGCAGCTATGACAGGGCCGGGGAGCTGTTTTTT. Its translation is CASSYDRAGELFF.

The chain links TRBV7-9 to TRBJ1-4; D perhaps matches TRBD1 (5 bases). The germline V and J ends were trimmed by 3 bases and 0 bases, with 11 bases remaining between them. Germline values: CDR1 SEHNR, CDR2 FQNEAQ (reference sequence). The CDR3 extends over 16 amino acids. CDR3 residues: CASSFRTSATNEKLFF. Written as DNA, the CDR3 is TGTGCCAGCAGCTTTAGGACATCTGCAACTAATGAAAAACTGTTTTTT.

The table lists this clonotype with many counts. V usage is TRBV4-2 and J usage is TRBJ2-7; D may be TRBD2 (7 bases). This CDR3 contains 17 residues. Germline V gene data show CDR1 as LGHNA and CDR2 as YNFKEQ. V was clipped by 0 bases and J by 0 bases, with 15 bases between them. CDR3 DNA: TGTGCCAGCAGCCAAGAAGGGGGAGCGGGGAACTCCTACGAGCAGTACTTC. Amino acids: CASSQEGGAGNSYEQYF.

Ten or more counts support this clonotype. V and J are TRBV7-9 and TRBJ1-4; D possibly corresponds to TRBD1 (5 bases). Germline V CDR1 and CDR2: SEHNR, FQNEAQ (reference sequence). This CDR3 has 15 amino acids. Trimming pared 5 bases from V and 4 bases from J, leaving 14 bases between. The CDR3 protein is CASSPRQGLNEKLFF. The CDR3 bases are TGTGCCAGCAGCCCCCGGCAGGGACTTAATGAAAAACTGTTTTTT.

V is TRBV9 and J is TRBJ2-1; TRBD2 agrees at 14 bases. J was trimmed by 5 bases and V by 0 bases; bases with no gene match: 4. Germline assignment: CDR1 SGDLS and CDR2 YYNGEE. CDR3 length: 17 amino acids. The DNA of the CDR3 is TGTGCCAGCAGCGTAGAATTGGGACTAGCGGGAGACAATGAGCAGTTCTTC. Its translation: CASSVELGLAGDNEQFF.

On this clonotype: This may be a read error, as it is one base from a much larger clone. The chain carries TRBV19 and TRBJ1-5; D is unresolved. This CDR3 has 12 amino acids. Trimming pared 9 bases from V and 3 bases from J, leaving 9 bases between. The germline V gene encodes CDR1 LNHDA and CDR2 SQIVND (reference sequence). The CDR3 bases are TGTGCCAGCAACAGAGCCAATCAGCCCCAGCATTTT. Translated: CASNRANQPQHF.

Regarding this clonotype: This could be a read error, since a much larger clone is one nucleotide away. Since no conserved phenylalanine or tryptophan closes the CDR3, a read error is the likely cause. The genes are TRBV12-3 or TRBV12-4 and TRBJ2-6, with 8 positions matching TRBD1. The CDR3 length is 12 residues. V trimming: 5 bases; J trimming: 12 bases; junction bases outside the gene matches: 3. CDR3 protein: CASSPGGGVLTL. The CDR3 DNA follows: TGTGCCAGCAGTCCAGGGGGCGGCGTCCTGACTCTC.

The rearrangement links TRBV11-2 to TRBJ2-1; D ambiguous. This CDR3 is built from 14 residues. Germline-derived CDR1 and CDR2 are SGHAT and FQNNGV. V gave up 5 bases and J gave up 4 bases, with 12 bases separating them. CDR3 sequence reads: CASSRRLIYNEQFF. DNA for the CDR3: TGTGCCAGCAGCCGCCGATTAATATACAATGAGCAGTTCTTC.